These 2 T cell receptor beta chains came from one sample sequenced in a study of blood T cell repertoires in COVID-19. Some clones are missing from TCRdb's copy, which holds only in-frame ones; the method was immunoSEQ multiplex PCR. The profile covers roughly 330,000 clones, with approximately 86% appearing a single time and just over 9.5% taken by the ten largest. Source material: peripheral blood. The receptors stem from a man aged 25 to 45 with COVID-19, enrolled during active disease.

A note on this clone: The sample holds other DNA sequences that translate to the same CDR3. The CDR3 coding sequence is TGTGCCAGCAGTCTCCGTAGGAACACTGAAGCTTTCTTT. Its protein product is CASSLRRNTEAFF. The chain links TRBV28 to TRBJ1-1; D is ambiguous. There are 13 residues in the CDR3. Germline assignment: CDR1 MDHEN and CDR2 SYDVKM. Trimming took off 5 bases at V and 1 base at J, with 8 bases between the two ends.

V and J are TRBV7-9 and TRBJ2-1; 12 bases map to TRBD2. CDR1 is SEHNR and CDR2 is FQNEAQ in the germline V gene (reference sequence). V lost 2 bases and J lost 6; bases outside the gene matches: 2. The CDR3 is 15 amino acids. Written as DNA, the CDR3 is TGTGCCAGCAGCTTACGACTAGCGGGAGCCAATGAGCAGTTCTTC. Protein: CASSLRLAGANEQFF.